The rows below give T cell receptor beta chains drawn from one sample of a study of beta chain features in type 1 diabetes. Method: immunoSEQ multiplex PCR; TCRdb's copy keeps in-frame clones and lacks some. The table has about 260,000 clones, 20% seen once. Sequencing used naive CD4+ T cells from blood. Receptors were obtained from a woman between 35 and 50 years old with type 1 diabetes. The CDR3 runs from the conserved cysteine through the conserved F or W. D genes are given only for firm matches. Clone size is not always given. Where it is, it says once, few, many or a class for expanded clones.

TRBJ2-2	.	TRBV18	.	CASSALALHTGELFF	TGTGCCAGCTCCGCCCTAGCGCTTCACACCGGGGAGCTGTTTTTT
TRBJ2-5	TRBD2	TRBV7-9	few	CASSLGGGLQETQYF	TGTGCCAGCAGCTTAGGCGGGGGACTTCAAGAGACCCAGTACTTC
TRBJ2-2	TRBD2	TRBV5-1	.	CASSSTSGSVSGELFF	TGCGCCAGCAGCTCTACTAGCGGGAGCGTATCCGGGGAGCTGTTTTTT
TRBJ1-5	.	TRBV18	.	CASSPQDQGDNQPQHF	TGTGCCAGCTCACCACAGGATCAGGGCGACAATCAGCCCCAGCATTTT
TRBJ2-1	.	TRBV7-9	few	CASRQALPSSYNEQFF	TGTGCCAGCAGGCAGGCGCTCCCCAGCTCCTACAATGAGCAGTTCTTC
TRBJ2-4	.	TRBV29-1	few	CSVGSALLGNIQYF	TGCAGCGTTGGGAGTGCCCTTTTAGGAAACATTCAGTACTTC
TRBJ1-1	TRBD1	TRBV30	.	CAWSVKGATRAFF	TGTGCCTGGAGTGTGAAGGGGGCCACCAGAGCTTTCTTT
TRBJ1-2	TRBD1	TRBV30	.	CAWDRQGGYGYTF	TGTGCCTGGGACAGACAGGGGGGCTATGGCTACACCTTC
TRBJ1-2	.	TRBV29-1	.	CSVISGYGYTF	TGCAGCGTTATCTCAGGATATGGCTACACCTTC
TRBJ1-2	.	TRBV5-1	.	CASRLEGVRGYTF	TGCGCCAGCCGACTAGAAGGGGTGAGGGGCTACACCTTC
TRBJ1-2	.	TRBV27	few	CASRGRRNYGYTF	TGTGCCAGCAGGGGCAGGCGAAACTATGGCTACACCTTC
TRBJ2-5	.	TRBV25-1	.	CASSGGGWYQETQYF	TGTGCCAGCAGTGGGGGAGGATGGTACCAAGAGACCCAGTACTTC
TRBJ1-2	TRBD1	TRBV27	few	CASSYLGRGQDPNYGYTF	TGTGCCAGCAGTTACCTAGGGAGGGGACAGGACCCTAACTATGGCTACACCTTC
TRBJ2-7	TRBD2	TRBV9	few	CASSVAVGSSGPYEQYF	TGTGCCAGCAGCGTAGCAGTCGGATCTAGCGGGCCATACGAGCAGTACTTC
TRBJ2-1	TRBD2	TRBV5-1	few	CASSSTSGNEQFF	TGCGCCAGCAGCTCCACTAGCGGAAATGAGCAGTTCTTC
TRBJ2-1	TRBD1	TRBV28	once	CGTGGSNEQFF	TGCGGGACAGGGGGCAGCAATGAGCAGTTCTTC
TRBJ2-1	.	TRBV11-1	few	CASSLGGRREQFF	TGTGCCAGCAGCTTAGGCGGTCGGCGAGAGCAGTTCTTC
TRBJ1-5	TRBD1	TRBV28	few	CASSLWGTGSNQPQHF	TGTGCCAGCAGTTTATGGGGGACAGGGAGCAATCAGCCCCAGCATTTT
TRBJ2-7	.	TRBV30	.	CAWRASYEQYF	TGTGCCTGGAGGGCCTCCTACGAGCAGTACTTC
TRBJ2-3	TRBD2	TRBV14	.	CASSRGLAGGTDTQYF	TGTGCCAGCAGCCGGGGACTAGCGGGGGGAACAGATACGCAGTATTTT
TRBJ2-5	.	TRBV2	few	CASSETRKRETQYF	TGTGCCAGCAGTGAAACCCGAAAGAGGGAGACCCAGTACTTC
TRBJ2-7	TRBD1	TRBV6-1	few	CASRRQGAEEQYF	TGTGCCAGCAGAAGACAGGGGGCGGAAGAGCAGTACTTC
TRBJ2-7	TRBD2	TRBV28	few	CASSLASGRMYEQYF	TGTGCCAGCAGTTTGGCTAGCGGGAGGATGTACGAGCAGTACTTC
TRBJ2-1	.	TRBV4-3	few	CASSQDTGSEQFF	TGCGCCAGCAGCCAAGATACAGGGTCTGAGCAGTTCTTC
TRBJ2-3	.	TRBV7-9	.	CATYTDTQYF	TGTGCCACCTACACAGATACGCAGTATTTT
TRBJ1-5	.	TRBV15	.	CATSRDAVRRNNQPQHF	TGTGCCACCAGCAGAGATGCAGTGCGGAGGAACAATCAGCCCCAGCATTTT
TRBJ2-7	TRBD2	TRBV7-9	.	CASSFVWTSAAGGSEQYF	TGTGCCAGCAGCTTTGTCTGGACTAGCGCCGCTGGGGGTAGCGAGCAGTACTTC
TRBJ1-2	.	TRBV4-2	.	CASSPGPRNYGYTF	TGTGCCAGCAGCCCAGGGCCACGGAACTATGGCTACACCTTC
TRBJ2-3	TRBD2	TRBV4-2	few	CASSQALAGGTDTQYF	TGTGCCAGCAGCCAAGCTCTAGCGGGGGGCACAGATACGCAGTATTTT
TRBJ1-1	.	TRBV9	.	CASSSDSFQEAFF	TGTGCCAGCAGCTCGGACAGTTTTCAAGAAGCTTTCTTT
TRBJ2-2	.	TRBV9	.	CASSLTTRPGELFF	TGTGCCAGCAGCTTGACAACTAGGCCCGGGGAGCTGTTTTTT
TRBJ2-7	.	TRBV7-2	.	CATSRQANYEQYF	TGTGCCACTTCGCGACAGGCCAACTACGAGCAGTACTTC
TRBJ1-1	TRBD1	TRBV18	few	CASSRLTGGEGTEAFF	TGTGCCAGCTCACGCTTGACAGGGGGCGAGGGGACTGAAGCTTTCTTT
TRBJ1-2	.	TRBV28	few	CASSNRGYTF	TGTGCCAGCAGTAATAGAGGCTACACCTTC
TRBJ2-7	TRBD1	TRBV30	few	CAWSHRGTGAHEQYF	TGTGCCTGGAGTCACCGGGGGACAGGGGCCCACGAGCAGTACTTC
TRBJ2-7	TRBD2	TRBV4-1	.	CASSQDPRGLAGLLSYEQYF	TGCGCCAGCAGCCAAGATCCACGGGGACTAGCGGGACTACTCTCCTACGAGCAGTACTTC
TRBJ2-6	TRBD2	TRBV4-3	.	CASSRNLAGLSGANVLTF	TGCGCCAGCAGCCGGAATCTAGCGGGACTCTCTGGGGCCAACGTCCTGACTTTC
TRBJ1-5	TRBD1	TRBV7-2	.	CASSSQGDQPQHF	TGTGCCAGCAGTTCGCAGGGGGATCAGCCCCAGCATTTT
TRBJ1-2	TRBD1	TRBV7-2	.	CASSPGTGRTNYGYTF	TGTGCCAGCAGCCCAGGGACAGGGCGGACCAACTATGGCTACACCTTC
TRBJ2-5	TRBD1	TRBV5-1	once	CASSSRTGETETQYF	TGCGCCAGCAGCTCCCGGACAGGGGAGACAGAGACCCAGTACTTC
TRBJ2-7	.	TRBV7-2	few	CASSPTGAQGYEQYF	TGTGCCAGCAGCCCCACCGGGGCACAGGGATACGAGCAGTACTTC
TRBJ1-5	TRBD1	TRBV30	.	CACGQGGDQPQHF	TGTGCCTGCGGACAGGGAGGGGATCAGCCCCAGCATTTT
TRBJ1-4	TRBD1	TRBV7-7	.	CASSKGQGNEKLFF	TGTGCTAGCAGCAAGGGACAGGGGAATGAAAAACTGTTTTTT
TRBJ2-3	.	TRBV6-5	few	CASSRGLSTDTQYF	TGTGCCAGCAGCAGGGGACTATCCACAGATACGCAGTATTTT
TRBJ2-7	.	TRBV6-5	few	CASIRQINFYEQYF	TGTGCCAGCATACGACAAATTAATTTCTACGAGCAGTACTTC
TRBJ1-3	.	TRBV7-3	.	CASSLNQRGQGNTIYF	TGTGCCAGCAGCTTAAATCAGCGGGGGCAGGGAAACACCATATATTTT
TRBJ1-2	.	TRBV28	.	CASSLQGPSYGYTF	TGTGCCAGCAGTCTACAGGGACCCTCCTATGGCTACACCTTC
TRBJ2-1	.	TRBV21-1	.	CASSKARRPTGDNEQFF	TGTGCCAGCAGCAAAGCGCGACGGCCAACGGGGGACAATGAGCAGTTCTTC
TRBJ1-1	.	TRBV7-2	.	CASTRPGVMNTEAFF	TGTGCCAGCACCAGACCCGGGGTGATGAACACTGAAGCTTTCTTT
TRBJ2-5	TRBD1	TRBV29-1	few	CSVEGQGFGETQYF	TGCAGCGTTGAGGGACAGGGGTTCGGGGAGACCCAGTACTTC
TRBJ2-1	.	TRBV19	.	CASSLSGYSYNEQFF	TGTGCCAGTAGTCTGAGCGGTTATTCCTACAATGAGCAGTTCTTC